The clone carrying this TCR beta chain was counted many times. Its target is unknown. This sample is part of a study of T cells in Graves' hyperthyroidism and ophthalmopathy. Study as a whole: It was at initial diagnosis, before any treatment, that peripheral blood was collected.

Template material for amplifying TCR beta CDR3 regions consisted of RNA transcripts. Using the HTBI primer set, a first-round RT-PCR was run on the TCR CDR3. TCRdb reanalysed the multiplex PCR reads using MiXCR and keeps one entry per CDR3 protein. Here the sample spans 90,000 to 120,000 distinct CDR3 sequences, 16% being singletons. Per germline, CDR1 SEHNR and CDR2 FQNEAQ (reference sequence). This CDR3 is 14 amino acids long. Trimming shortened V by 1 base and J by 6 bases, and 13 bases separated the two germline ends. Study-wide findings and caveats: The majority of expanded thyroid clonotypes above 0.001 also appeared in blood. Patients with ophthalmopathy were separated from those with stable hyperthyroidism by a 13 V-J model.

The chain uses TRBV7-9 and TRBJ2-7; no clear D gene. The origin of this receptor is a woman aged 45-65 years with Graves' hyperthyroidism. Material: blood. In DNA form, the CDR3 reads TGTGCCAGCAGCTTAGGGTCCTTACCCTCCGAGCAGTACTTC. It encodes CASSLGSLPSEQYF.